This is a list of T cell receptor beta chains from one sample in a study of T-cell reconstitution after alpha-beta-depleted transplantation in children. TCRdb called the PCR reads again in MiXCR, with one record for every CDR3 protein. This sample has some 830,000 distinct CDR3 sequences; roughly 15% occur once, and the top ten carry about 5%. The source material was PBMCs, mostly from graft donor cells, sampled 360 days after TCRalphabeta/CD19-depleted stem cell transplant. These receptors came from a male patient under 18 who had a stem cell transplant for acute lymphoblastic leukemia, so the T cells may come from the graft donor. The conserved cysteine and the conserved F or W are not part of the CDR3 here. Each record gives: CDR3 length, V gene, CDR3 protein.

12 | TRBV12-3/TRBV12-4 | ASSFRGSTYEQY
15 | TRBV5-1 | ASSFYGPESSGNTIY
14 | TRBV7-9 | ASTTGVLGGYNEHF
14 | TRBV5-1 | ASSLVAGGGQETQY
12 | TRBV5-1 | ASSLVQGDQPQH
13 | TRBV3-1 | ASSQDRWSGNTQY
13 | TRBV5-1 | ASSLEDGSSYEQY
11 | TRBV27 | ATAQQGRETQY
13 | TRBV4-1 | ASSQGRIATDTQY
12 | TRBV7-3 | ASSLRPHTGELF
10 | TRBV7-6 | ASSPTRRELF
14 | TRBV20-1 | SARDRARKGPYEQY
12 | TRBV7-3 | ASSLTGGRETQY
8 | TRBV29-1 | SGQIDTQY
16 | TRBV29-1 | SVEGLLAGGPAYNEQF
16 | TRBV11-1 | ASSLRLLGRDSTDTQY
10 | TRBV29-1 | SVVASIYGYT
13 | TRBV5-1 | ASRGIYSGANVLT
12 | TRBV11-2 | ASSGGGSTDTQY
14 | TRBV5-1 | ASSRGGFPGYNEQF
10 | TRBV27 | ASTGAYNEQF
14 | TRBV19 | ASSMGKQLLHQPQH
13 | TRBV20-1 | SADLWTSGTDTQY
12 | TRBV20-1 | SAAGGSSGNTIY
11 | TRBV5-1 | ASSGAPSYEQY
13 | TRBV6-1 | ASRFMTGTGYGYT
11 | TRBV29-1 | SGRTGTLETQY
17 | TRBV15 | ATSRDYGITSGRFDEQY
12 | TRBV5-1 | ASSATGTGQPQH
14 | TRBV7-9 | ASSPTLPGDTDTQY
14 | TRBV5-6 | ASSLLDRVRYNEQF
13 | TRBV4-1 | ASSQEGTGTDTQY
14 | TRBV6-4 | ASSEWGNLNTGELF